Included here is one TCR beta chain sequence, with context. Antigen: not known. These data belong to a study of CD8 T cells in ankylosing spondylitis. Study findings and constraints: In synovial fluid and blood from reactive arthritis, some motif variants were previously reported. The authors found the disease-linked clones to be CD8+ and relatively rare in peripheral blood.

V lost 4 bases and J lost 3, with 24 bases in between. Germline-derived CDR1 and CDR2 are DFQATT and SNEGSKA (reference sequence). The CDR3 is 17 residues long. Via MiXCR, TCRdb re-called the 5' RACE reads, giving one row per CDR3 protein. The table lists about 150,000 distinct CDR3 sequences, around a third of them singletons. The clonotype comes from a male donor with ankylosing spondylitis. Sequencing used synovial fluid, either unsorted or a sorted T cell fraction (not recorded which). The J gene is TRBJ1-2, the V gene TRBV20-1, with D possibly being TRBD1 (6 bases). CDR3 loop: CSATRDKGSPPDYGYTF. CDR3 nucleotides: TGCAGTGCTACCCGGGACAAGGGTTCTCCACCCGACTATGGCTACACCTTC.